This TCR beta chain was retrieved from a study of naive and memory T cell subsets. The germline V gene encodes CDR1 MNHNY and CDR2 SVGAGI (reference sequence). The CDR3 extends over 15 amino acids. Trimming removed 6 bases at V and 5 bases at J, with 18 bases between. Two oligonucleotides, mixed equimolar, formed the beta constant-region primer covering TRBC1 and TRBC2. Via MiXCR, TCRdb re-called the UMI-ligation and nested PCR reads, giving one row per CDR3 protein. The data hold around 90,000 distinct CDR3 sequences, with approximately 6.5% observed a single time. In its sample, this clonotype was seen many times.

Sequencing was done on a sample of central memory CD4+ T cells from blood. V and J are TRBV6-6 and TRBJ2-3, with D tentatively TRBD2 (5 bases). The receptor's source is a human donor in good health. The CDR3 DNA follows: TGTGCCAGCAGCATGTCCCTGGGAGCGAGAGATACGCAGTATTTT. Its translation is CASSMSLGARDTQYF.